The 15 T cell receptor beta chains below all came from one sample that was sequenced in a study of blood T cell repertoires in COVID-19. The table came from immunoSEQ multiplex PCR; TCRdb's copy has only in-frame clones and leaves some out. The sample lists some 70,000 clones; 85% to 90% were seen once. What was sequenced was peripheral blood. The receptors originated from a middle-aged man with acute or convalescent COVID-19.

The chain carries TRBV5-1 and TRBJ2-7, with 7 bases lining up with TRBD2. This CDR3 contains 16 residues. CDR1 is SGHRS, CDR2 YFSETQ, per germline. V lost 0 bases to trimming and J lost 7 bases; unmatched junction nucleotides: 13. For the CDR3, the DNA is TGCGCCAGCAGCTTGGGAGTGGGACTACCCCTACGAGAGCAGTACTTC. Its protein product is CASSLGVGLPLREQYF.

The rearrangement links TRBV19 to TRBJ2-7; tentative D call: TRBD1 (5 bases). The V gene lost 8 bases and the J gene lost 2 bases, with 25 bases spanning the gap. This CDR3 has 17 amino acids. CDR1 and CDR2 from the germline V gene are LNHDA and SQIVND (reference sequence). CDR3 residues: CASAGQGEKYGTYEQYF. The DNA for the CDR3 is TGTGCCAGTGCCGGGCAGGGTGAAAAGTACGGTACCTACGAGCAGTACTTC.

V and J are TRBV2 and TRBJ2-2; 8 bases align to TRBD1. The CDR3 runs to 14 residues. V lost 6 bases and J lost 6; bases outside the gene matches: 6. CDR1 is SNHLY, CDR2 FYNNEI, per germline. The CDR3: CASSRDRRAGELFF. The CDR3 coding sequence is TGTGCCAGCAGCCGGGACAGGCGCGCCGGGGAGCTGTTTTTT.

V is TRBV7-2 and J is TRBJ2-5, with 8 bases fitting TRBD1. Germline-derived CDR1 and CDR2 are SGHTA and FQGNSA. CDR3 length equals 15 residues. V gave up 4 bases and J gave up 1 base; unmatched junction bases: 5. CDR3 nucleotide sequence: TGTGCCAGCAGCTCCGAGGGACAGGCCCAAGAGACCCAGTACTTC. Translated, it gives CASSSEGQAQETQYF.

V gene TRBV27 combines with J gene TRBJ1-3; D remains ambiguous. CDR3 length: 12 amino acids. The V gene's germline CDR1 is MNHEY and CDR2 SMNVEV (reference sequence). Deletions cut 6 bases from V and 2 bases from J, with 5 bases between. The CDR3 reads CASSPTGNTIYF. The CDR3 DNA is TGTGCCAGCAGCCCCACTGGAAACACCATATATTTT.

The chain carries TRBV5-4 and TRBJ1-2; D is possibly TRBD1 (6 bases). Germline loops: CDR1 SGHNT, CDR2 YYREEE (reference sequence). V was shortened by 3 bases and J by 3 bases, with 9 bases between the two germline ends. The CDR3 is made up of 13 amino acids. The CDR3 sequence: CASSSRTDYGYTF. DNA for the CDR3: TGTGCCAGCAGCTCAAGGACAGACTATGGCTACACCTTC.

The rearrangement joins TRBV15 to TRBJ1-5, with D perhaps matching TRBD1 (5 bases). Germline CDR1 reads LNHNV; CDR2 reads YYDKDF (reference sequence). The CDR3 length is 15 residues. Trimming removed 1 base from V and 0 bases from J, with 7 bases in between. Here the CDR3 DNA reads TGTGCCACCAGCAGAGGTAGGGGTAGCAATCAGCCCCAGCATTTT. As protein: CATSRGRGSNQPQHF.

V and J are TRBV11-3 and TRBJ1-2; no clear D gene. The germline CDR1 and CDR2 sequences are SGHNT and YENEEA. The V end was cut by 5 bases, the J end by 0 bases, with 10 bases between. This CDR3 has 14 residues. In nucleotides, the CDR3 is TGTGCCAGCAGCGTGGAGGAGACTAACTATGGCTACACCTTC. Protein: CASSVEETNYGYTF.

The genes are TRBV6-5 and TRBJ2-3; 10 positions match TRBD1. This CDR3 is built from 13 residues. With 8 bases clipped from V and 4 bases from J, the junction kept 3 bases outside the gene matches. The germline V gene encodes CDR1 MNHEY and CDR2 SVGAGI. The CDR3 protein is CASRDRGPDTQYF. The DNA for the CDR3 is TGTGCCAGCCGGGACAGGGGACCAGATACGCAGTATTTT.

This chain links TRBV20-1 with TRBJ2-3; tentative D call: TRBD1 (5 bases). From germline, CDR1 is DFQATT and CDR2 SNEGSKA (reference sequence). Trimming left V 3 bases short and J 6 bases short, with 10 bases between. The CDR3 spans 12 residues. The CDR3 DNA reads as TGCAGTGCTAGTATAAGGGGTGATACGCAGTATTTT. Amino acids: CSASIRGDTQYF.

V usage is TRBV10-3 and J usage is TRBJ1-1, with TRBD1 matching over 8 bases. Germline V gene sequence: CDR1 ENHRY, CDR2 SYGVKD. Trimming took 10 bases from V and 5 from J; bases not matched to a gene: 18. This CDR3 is built from 16 residues. For the CDR3, the DNA is TGTGCCACGCACATCGGACAGGGAAGGGGGGGAACTGAAGCTTTCTTT. As protein: CATHIGQGRGGTEAFF.

The chain joins TRBV5-1 to TRBJ2-3; D gene ambiguous. This CDR3 contains 13 residues. Deletions cut 2 bases from V and 4 bases from J, with 8 bases between. Looked up from germline, CDR1 is SGHRS and CDR2 is YFSETQ. CDR3 sequence (DNA): TGCGCCAGCAGCTTTCGGTCGCCAGATACGCAGTATTTT. Its protein is CASSFRSPDTQYF.

This rearrangement joins TRBV7-7 to TRBJ2-1, with TRBD1 matching over 10 bases. Germline trimming cut 4 bases from V and 8 bases from J; bases unmatched to any gene: 8. The CDR3 runs to 15 residues. CDR1 and CDR2 (germline): SSHAT, FNYEAQ (reference sequence). The CDR3 here is CASSYGTGVWDEQFF. For the CDR3, the DNA is TGTGCCAGCAGCTACGGGACAGGGGTTTGGGATGAGCAGTTCTTC.

The V and J genes are TRBV9 and TRBJ2-3, with 12 positions matching TRBD1. The CDR3 runs to 16 residues. CDR1 SGDLS and CDR2 YYNGEE come from the germline V gene. V lost 3 bases to trimming and J lost 6 bases; unmatched junction nucleotides: 8. In DNA form, the CDR3 reads TGTGCCAGCAGCGCGATGGGACAGGGGGCAACGGATACGCAGTATTTT. Translation gives CASSAMGQGATDTQYF.

The count of this clone is one. The chain uses TRBV4-1 and TRBJ2-7; 9 bases agree with TRBD1. After removal of 4 bases from V and 3 bases from J, the junction contained 4 bases not matched to a gene. The CDR3 extends over 14 amino acids. The V gene's germline CDR1 is MGHRA and CDR2 YSYEKL. CDR3 bases: TGCGCCAGCAGCCGGGGACAGGGCGACTACGAGCAGTACTTC. Its protein is CASSRGQGDYEQYF.